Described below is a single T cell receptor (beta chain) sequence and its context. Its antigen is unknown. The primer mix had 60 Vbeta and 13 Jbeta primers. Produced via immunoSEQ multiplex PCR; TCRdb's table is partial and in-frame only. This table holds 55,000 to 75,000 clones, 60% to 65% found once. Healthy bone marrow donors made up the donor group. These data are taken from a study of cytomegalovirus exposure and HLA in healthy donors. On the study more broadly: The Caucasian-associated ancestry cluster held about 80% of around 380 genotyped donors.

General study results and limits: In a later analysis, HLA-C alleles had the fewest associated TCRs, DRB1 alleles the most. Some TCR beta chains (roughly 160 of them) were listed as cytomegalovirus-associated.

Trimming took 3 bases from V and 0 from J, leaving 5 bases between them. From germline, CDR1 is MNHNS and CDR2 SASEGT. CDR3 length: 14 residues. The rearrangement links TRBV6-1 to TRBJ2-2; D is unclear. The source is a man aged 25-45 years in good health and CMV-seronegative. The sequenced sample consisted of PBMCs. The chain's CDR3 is CASSDHANTGELFF. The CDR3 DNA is TGTGCCAGCAGTGATCATGCGAACACCGGGGAGCTGTTTTTT.